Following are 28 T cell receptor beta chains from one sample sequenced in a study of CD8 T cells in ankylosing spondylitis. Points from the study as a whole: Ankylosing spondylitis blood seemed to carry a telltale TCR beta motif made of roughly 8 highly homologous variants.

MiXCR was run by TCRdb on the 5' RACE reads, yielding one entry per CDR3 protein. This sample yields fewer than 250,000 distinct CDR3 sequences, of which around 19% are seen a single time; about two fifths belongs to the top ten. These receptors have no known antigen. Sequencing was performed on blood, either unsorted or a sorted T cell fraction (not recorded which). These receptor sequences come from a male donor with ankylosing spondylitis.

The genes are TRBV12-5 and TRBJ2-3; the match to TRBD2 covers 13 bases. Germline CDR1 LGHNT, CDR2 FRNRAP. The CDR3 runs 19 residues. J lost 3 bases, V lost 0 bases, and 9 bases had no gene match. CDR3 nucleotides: TGTGCTAGTGGTTTGGTAACGGCGGGACTAGCGGGGCTTACAGATACGCAGTATTTT. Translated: CASGLVTAGLAGLTDTQYF.

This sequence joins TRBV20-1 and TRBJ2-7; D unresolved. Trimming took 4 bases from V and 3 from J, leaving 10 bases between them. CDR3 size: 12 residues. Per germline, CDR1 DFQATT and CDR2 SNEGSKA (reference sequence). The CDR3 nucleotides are TGCAGTGCTACGGACGAAATCTACGAGCAGTACTTC. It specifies CSATDEIYEQYF.

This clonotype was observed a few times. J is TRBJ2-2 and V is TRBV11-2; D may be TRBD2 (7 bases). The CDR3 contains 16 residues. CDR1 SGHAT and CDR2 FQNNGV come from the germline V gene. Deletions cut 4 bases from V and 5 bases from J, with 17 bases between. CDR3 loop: CASSSTAEGGTGELFF. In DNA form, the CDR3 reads TGTGCCAGCAGCTCAACAGCGGAGGGGGGGACCGGGGAGCTGTTTTTT.

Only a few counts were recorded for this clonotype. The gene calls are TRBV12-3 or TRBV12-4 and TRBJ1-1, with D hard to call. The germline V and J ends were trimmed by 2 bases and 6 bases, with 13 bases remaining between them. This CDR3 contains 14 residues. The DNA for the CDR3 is TGTGCCAGCAGTTTAAAAGGTCGATTTTCTGAAGCTTTCTTT. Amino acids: CASSLKGRFSEAFF.

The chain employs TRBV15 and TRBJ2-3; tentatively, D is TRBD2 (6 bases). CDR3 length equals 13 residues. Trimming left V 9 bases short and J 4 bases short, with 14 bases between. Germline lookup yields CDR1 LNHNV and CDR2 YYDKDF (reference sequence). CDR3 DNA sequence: TGTGCCACTCTGGGCGGGATGGCAGATACGCAGTATTTT. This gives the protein CATLGGMADTQYF.

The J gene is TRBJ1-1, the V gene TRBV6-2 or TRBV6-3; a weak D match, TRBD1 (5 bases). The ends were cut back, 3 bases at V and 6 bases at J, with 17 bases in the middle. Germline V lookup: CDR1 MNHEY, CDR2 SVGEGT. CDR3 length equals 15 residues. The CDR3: CASSYSYGQGSEAFF. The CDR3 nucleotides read TGTGCCAGCAGTTATTCGTACGGGCAGGGCTCTGAAGCTTTCTTT.

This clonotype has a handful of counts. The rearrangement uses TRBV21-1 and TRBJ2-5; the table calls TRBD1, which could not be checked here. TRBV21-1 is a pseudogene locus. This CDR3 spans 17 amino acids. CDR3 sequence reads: CASSKLRDPENQETQYF. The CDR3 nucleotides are TGTGCCAGCAGCAAACTCCGGGACCCCGAGAACCAAGAGACCCAGTACTTC.

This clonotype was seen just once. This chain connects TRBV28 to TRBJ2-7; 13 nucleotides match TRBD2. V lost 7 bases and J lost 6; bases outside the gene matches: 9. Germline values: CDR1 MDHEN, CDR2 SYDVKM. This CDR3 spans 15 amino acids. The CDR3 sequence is CASTLLAGGPVEQYF. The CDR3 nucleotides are TGTGCCAGCACCTTACTAGCGGGAGGGCCAGTCGAGCAGTACTTC.

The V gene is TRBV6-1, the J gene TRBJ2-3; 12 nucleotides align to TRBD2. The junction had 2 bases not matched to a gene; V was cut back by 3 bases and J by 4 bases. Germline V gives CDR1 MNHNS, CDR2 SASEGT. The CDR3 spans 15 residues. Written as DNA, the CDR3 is TGTGCCAGCAGTGAGACTAGCGGGAGCGCAGATACGCAGTATTTT. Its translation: CASSETSGSADTQYF.

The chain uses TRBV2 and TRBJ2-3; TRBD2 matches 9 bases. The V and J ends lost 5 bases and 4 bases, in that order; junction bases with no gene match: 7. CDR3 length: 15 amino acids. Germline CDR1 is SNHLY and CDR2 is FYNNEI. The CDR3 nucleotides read TGTGCCAGCAGTTTTGCGGGGGGGGGCCCAGATACGCAGTATTTT. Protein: CASSFAGGGPDTQYF.

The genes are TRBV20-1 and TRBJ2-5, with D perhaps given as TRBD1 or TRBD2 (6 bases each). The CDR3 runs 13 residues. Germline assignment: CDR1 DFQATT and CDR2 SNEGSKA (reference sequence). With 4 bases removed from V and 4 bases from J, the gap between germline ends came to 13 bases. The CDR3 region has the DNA TGCAGTGCTAAGGGGGGACCTATAGAGACCCAGTACTTC. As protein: CSAKGGPIETQYF.

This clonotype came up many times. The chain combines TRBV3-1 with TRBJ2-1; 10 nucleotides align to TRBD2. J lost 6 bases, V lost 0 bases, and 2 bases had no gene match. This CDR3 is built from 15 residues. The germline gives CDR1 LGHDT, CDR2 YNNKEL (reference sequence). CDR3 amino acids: CASSQEAGGSNEQFF. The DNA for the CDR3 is TGTGCCAGCAGCCAAGAAGCGGGAGGGTCCAATGAGCAGTTCTTC.

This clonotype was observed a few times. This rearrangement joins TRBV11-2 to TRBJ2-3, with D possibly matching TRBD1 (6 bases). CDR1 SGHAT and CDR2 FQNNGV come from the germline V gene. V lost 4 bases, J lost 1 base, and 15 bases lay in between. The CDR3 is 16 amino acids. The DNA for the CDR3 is TGTGCCAGCAGCTCCCCAGGGGTTAGCGGCACAGATACGCAGTATTTT. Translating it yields CASSSPGVSGTDTQYF.

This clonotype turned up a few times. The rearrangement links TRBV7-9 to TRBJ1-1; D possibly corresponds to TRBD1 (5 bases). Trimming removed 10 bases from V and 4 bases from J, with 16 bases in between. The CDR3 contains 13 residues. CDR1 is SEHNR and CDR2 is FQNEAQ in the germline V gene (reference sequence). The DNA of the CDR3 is TGTGCCACCACATTCGGGGCGGGCACTGAAGCTTTCTTT. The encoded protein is CATTFGAGTEAFF.

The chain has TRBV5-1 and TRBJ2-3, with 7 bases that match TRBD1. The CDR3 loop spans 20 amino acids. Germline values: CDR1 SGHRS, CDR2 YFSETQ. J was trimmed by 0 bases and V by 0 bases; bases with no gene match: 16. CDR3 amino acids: CASSLALRDSPDLSTDTQYF. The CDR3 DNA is TGCGCCAGCAGCTTGGCGCTCCGGGACAGCCCCGACCTTAGCACAGATACGCAGTATTTT.

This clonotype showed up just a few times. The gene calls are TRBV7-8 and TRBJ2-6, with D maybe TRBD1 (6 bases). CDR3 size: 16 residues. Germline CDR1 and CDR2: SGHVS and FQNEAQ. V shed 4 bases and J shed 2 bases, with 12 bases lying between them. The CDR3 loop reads CASSWAQGTGANVLTF. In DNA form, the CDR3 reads TGTGCCAGCAGCTGGGCACAGGGTACTGGGGCCAACGTCCTGACTTTC.

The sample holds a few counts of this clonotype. The chain's CDR3 is CASSSQAGGITDTQYF. DNA of the CDR3: TGTGCCAGCAGCTCCCAGGCAGGGGGTATAACAGATACGCAGTATTTT. The J gene is TRBJ2-3, the V gene TRBV7-8; TRBD1 matches 7 bases. Unmatched junction bases numbered 10, after V lost 4 bases and J lost 3 bases. The V gene's germline CDR1 is SGHVS and CDR2 FQNEAQ. CDR3 length: 16 amino acids.

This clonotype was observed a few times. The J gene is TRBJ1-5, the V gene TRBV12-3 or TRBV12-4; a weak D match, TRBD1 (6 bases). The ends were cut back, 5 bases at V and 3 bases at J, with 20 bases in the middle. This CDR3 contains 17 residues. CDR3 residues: CASSTNRQALDNQPQHF. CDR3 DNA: TGTGCCAGCAGTACAAACCGACAGGCCCTGGACAATCAGCCCCAGCATTTT.

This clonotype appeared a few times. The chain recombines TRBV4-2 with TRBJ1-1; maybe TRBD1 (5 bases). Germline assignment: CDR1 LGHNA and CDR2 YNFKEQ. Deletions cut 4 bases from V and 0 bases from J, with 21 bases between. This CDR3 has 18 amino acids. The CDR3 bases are TGTGCCAGCAGCCCCTCGGGCGGCGGGGCGACCATGAACACTGAAGCTTTCTTT. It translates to CASSPSGGGATMNTEAFF.

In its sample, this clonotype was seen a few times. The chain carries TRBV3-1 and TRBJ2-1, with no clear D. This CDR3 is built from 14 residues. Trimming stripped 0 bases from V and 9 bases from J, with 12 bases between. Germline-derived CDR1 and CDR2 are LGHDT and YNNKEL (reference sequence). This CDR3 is CASSQELGYPEQFF. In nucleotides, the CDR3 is TGTGCCAGCAGCCAAGAACTGGGTTATCCTGAGCAGTTCTTC.

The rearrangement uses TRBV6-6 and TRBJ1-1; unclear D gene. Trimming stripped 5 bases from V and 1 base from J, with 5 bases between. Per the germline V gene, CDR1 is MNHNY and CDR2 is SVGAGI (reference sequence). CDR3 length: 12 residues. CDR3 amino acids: CASSTPNTEAFF. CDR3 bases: TGTGCCAGCAGTACGCCGAACACTGAAGCTTTCTTT.

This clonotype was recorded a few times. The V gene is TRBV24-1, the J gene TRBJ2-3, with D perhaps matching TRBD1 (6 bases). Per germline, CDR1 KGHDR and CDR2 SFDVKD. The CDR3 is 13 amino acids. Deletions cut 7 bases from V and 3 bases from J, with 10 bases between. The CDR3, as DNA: TGTGCCACCAGGGAGACAGGAACAGATACGCAGTATTTT. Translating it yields CATRETGTDTQYF.

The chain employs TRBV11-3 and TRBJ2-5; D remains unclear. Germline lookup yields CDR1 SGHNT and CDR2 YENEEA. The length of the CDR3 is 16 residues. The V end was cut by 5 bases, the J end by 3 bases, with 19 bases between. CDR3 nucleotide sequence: TGTGCCAGCAGCCCCTGGAAGGACGTTGGCGAAGAGACCCAGTACTTC. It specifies CASSPWKDVGEETQYF. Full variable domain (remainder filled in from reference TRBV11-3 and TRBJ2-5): EAGVVQSPRYKIIEKKQPVAFWCNPISGHNTLYWYLQNLGQGPELLIRYENEEAVDDSQLPKDRFSAERLKGVDSTLKIQPAELGDSAVYLCASSPWKDVGEETQYFGPGTRLLVL.

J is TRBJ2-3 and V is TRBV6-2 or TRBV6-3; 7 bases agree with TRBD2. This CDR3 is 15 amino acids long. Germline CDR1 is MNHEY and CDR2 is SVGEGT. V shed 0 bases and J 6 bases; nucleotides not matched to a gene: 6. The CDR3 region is CASSYSGGSWDTQYF. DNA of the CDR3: TGTGCCAGCAGTTACTCCGGCGGGAGTTGGGATACGCAGTATTTT.

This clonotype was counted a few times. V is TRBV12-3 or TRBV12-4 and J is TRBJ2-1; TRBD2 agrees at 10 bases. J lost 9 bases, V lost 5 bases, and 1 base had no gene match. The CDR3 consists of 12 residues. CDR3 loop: CASSPSGGEQFF. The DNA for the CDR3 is TGTGCCAGCAGTCCTAGCGGGGGTGAGCAGTTCTTC.

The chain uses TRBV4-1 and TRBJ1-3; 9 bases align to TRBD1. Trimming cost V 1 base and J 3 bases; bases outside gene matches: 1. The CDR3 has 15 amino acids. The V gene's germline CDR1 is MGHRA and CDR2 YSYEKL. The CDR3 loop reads CASSQGTGDGNTIYF. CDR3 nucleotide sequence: TGCGCCAGCAGCCAAGGGACAGGGGATGGAAACACCATATATTTT.

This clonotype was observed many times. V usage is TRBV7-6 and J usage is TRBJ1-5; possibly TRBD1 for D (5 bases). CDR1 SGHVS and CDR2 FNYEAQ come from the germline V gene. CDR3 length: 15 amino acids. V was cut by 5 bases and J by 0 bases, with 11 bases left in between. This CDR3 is CASSERGNSNQPQHF. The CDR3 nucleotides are TGTGCCAGCAGCGAGAGGGGTAATAGCAATCAGCCCCAGCATTTT.

The CDR3, as DNA: TGTGCCAGCACGGACAGTAACTATGGCTACACCTTC. Protein sequence: CASTDSNYGYTF. This sequence joins TRBV11-3 and TRBJ1-2; a weak D match, TRBD1 (6 bases). The V gene's germline CDR1 is SGHNT and CDR2 YENEEA. This CDR3 spans 12 amino acids. Trimming shortened V by 7 bases and J by 1 base, and 7 bases separated the two germline ends. Combining the CDR3 with reference TRBV11-3 and TRBJ1-2 gives the whole variable domain EAGVVQSPRYKIIEKKQPVAFWCNPISGHNTLYWYLQNLGQGPELLIRYENEEAVDDSQLPKDRFSAERLKGVDSTLKIQPAELGDSAVYLCASTDSNYGYTFGSGTRLTVV.